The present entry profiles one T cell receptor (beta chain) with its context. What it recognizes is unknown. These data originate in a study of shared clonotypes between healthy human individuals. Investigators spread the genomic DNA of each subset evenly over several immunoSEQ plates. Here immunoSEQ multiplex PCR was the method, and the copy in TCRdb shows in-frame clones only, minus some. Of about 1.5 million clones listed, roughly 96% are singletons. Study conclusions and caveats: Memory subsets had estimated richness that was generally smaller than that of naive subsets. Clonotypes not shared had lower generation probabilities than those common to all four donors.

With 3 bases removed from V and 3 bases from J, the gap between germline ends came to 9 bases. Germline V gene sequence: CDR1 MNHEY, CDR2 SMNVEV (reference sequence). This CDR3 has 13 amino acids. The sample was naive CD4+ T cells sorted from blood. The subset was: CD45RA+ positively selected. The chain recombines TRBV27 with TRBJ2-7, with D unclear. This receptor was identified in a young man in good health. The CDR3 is CASSFRSGYEQYF. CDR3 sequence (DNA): TGTGCCAGCAGTTTTCGATCAGGCTACGAGCAGTACTTC.